This T cell receptor (beta chain) was observed in a study of human T cells and chemical hapten exposure. In its sample, this clonotype was seen many times. Time point denoted: patch test 1, 2 weeks after DPC sensitization. Described treatment: therapeutic diphenylcyclopropenone sensitization with weekly scalp DPC. The V and J ends lost 4 bases and 5 bases respectively, with 9 bases between them. The CDR3 has 12 residues. Germline V gives CDR1 SGDLS, CDR2 YYNGEE. TCRdb called the RACE reads again in MiXCR, with one record for every CDR3 protein. The sample lists approximately 49,000 distinct CDR3 sequences; less than 10% were seen once.

The chain joins TRBV9 to TRBJ1-1; D is possibly TRBD1 (5 bases). The specimen comprised whole blood, sampled in connection with sensitization to the hapten diphenylcyclopropenone (DPC). This TCR was sampled from a woman between 50 and 59 years old with alopecia areata. Some clones in this sample may be carry-over from other donors' samples. CDR3 sequence (DNA): TGTGCCAGCAGCTCAGGGAGTACTGAAGCTTTCTTT. Its protein is CASSSGSTEAFF.